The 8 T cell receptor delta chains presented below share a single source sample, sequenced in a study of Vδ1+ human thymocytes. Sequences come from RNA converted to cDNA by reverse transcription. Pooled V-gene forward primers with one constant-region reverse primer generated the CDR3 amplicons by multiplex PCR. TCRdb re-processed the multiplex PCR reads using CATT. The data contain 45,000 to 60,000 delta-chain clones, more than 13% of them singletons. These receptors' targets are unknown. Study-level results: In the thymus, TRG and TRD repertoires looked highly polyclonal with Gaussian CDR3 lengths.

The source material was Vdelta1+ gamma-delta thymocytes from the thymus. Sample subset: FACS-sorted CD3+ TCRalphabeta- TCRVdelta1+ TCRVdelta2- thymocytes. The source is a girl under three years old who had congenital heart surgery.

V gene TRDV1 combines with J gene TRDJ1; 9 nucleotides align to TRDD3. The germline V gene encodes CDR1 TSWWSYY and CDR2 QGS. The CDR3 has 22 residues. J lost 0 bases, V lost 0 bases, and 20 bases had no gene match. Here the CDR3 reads CALGELTTGRAGGIPYTDKLIF. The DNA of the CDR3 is TGTGCTCTTGGGGAACTAACAACCGGTCGGGCTGGGGGGATACCGTACACCGATAAACTCATCTTT.

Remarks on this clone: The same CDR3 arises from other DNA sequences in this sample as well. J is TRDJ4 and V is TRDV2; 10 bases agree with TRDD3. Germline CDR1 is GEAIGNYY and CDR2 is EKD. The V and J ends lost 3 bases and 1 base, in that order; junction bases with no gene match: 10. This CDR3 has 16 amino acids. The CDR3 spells CACDSILGDTNRPLIF. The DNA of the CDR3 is TGTGCCTGTGACTCCATATTGGGGGATACAAACAGACCCCTGATCTTT.

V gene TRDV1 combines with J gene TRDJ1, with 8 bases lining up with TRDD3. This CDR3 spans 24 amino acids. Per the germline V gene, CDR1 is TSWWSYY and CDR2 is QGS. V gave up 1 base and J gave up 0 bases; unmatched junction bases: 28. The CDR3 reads CALGEPQGSDPPPILGVHTDKLIF. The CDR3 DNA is TGTGCTCTTGGGGAACCCCAGGGGTCTGATCCACCACCGATACTGGGGGTTCACACCGATAAACTCATCTTT.

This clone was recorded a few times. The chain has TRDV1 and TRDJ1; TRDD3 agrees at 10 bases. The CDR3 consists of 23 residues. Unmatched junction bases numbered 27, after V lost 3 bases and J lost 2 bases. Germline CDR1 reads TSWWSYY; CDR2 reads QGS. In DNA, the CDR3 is TGTGCTCTTGGGGACATTCCTACAGCCGTACTGGGGGATCTCCGAAGAATAACCGATAAACTCATCTTT. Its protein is CALGDIPTAVLGDLRRITDKLIF.

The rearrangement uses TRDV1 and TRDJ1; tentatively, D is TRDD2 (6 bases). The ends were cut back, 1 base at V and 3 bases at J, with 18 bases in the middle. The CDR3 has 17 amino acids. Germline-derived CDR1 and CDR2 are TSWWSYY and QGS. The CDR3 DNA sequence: TGTGCTCTTGGGGAACGGGGTCCTACAGTCAAGGCCGATAAACTCATCTTT. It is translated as CALGERGPTVKADKLIF.

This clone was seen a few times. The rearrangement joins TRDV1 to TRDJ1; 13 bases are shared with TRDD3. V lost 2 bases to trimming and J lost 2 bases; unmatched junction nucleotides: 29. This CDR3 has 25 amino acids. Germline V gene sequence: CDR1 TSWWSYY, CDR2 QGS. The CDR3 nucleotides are TGTGCTCTTGGGGAAGGAATTACTTCCAGCAACTGGGGGATACGAGTTTCACCTGGGACCGATAAACTCATCTTT. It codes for CALGEGITSSNWGIRVSPGTDKLIF.

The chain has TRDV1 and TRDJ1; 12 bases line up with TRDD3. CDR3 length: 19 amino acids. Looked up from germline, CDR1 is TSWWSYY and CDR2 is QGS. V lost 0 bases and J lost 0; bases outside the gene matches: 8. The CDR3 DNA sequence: TGTGCTCTTGGGGAACTATCCTATACTGGGGGATACTACACCGATAAACTCATCTTT. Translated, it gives CALGELSYTGGYYTDKLIF.

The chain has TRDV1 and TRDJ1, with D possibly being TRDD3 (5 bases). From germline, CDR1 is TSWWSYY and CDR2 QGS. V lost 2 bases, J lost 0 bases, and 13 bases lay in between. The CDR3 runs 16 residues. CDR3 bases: TGTGCTCTTGGGGAATGTACGGAGGGGGACACCGATAAACTCATCTTT. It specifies CALGECTEGDTDKLIF.